Below are 20 T cell receptor beta chains sequenced from a single sample in a study of cytomegalovirus exposure and HLA in healthy donors. 60 Vbeta and 13 Jbeta primers were used in PCR. TCRdb's table, derived via immunoSEQ multiplex PCR, lists solely in-frame clones and lacks some. The sample has 100,000 to 150,000 clones, and its top ten clones hold more than 1%. Sequenced: PBMCs. Receptors were obtained from a young man in good health and CMV-seronegative.

The gene calls are TRBV28 and TRBJ1-1; 7 bases fit TRBD1. The length of the CDR3 is 16 residues. Germline CDR1 is MDHEN and CDR2 is SYDVKM. V was pared by 2 bases and J by 4 bases, with 10 bases of the junction left unmatched. The CDR3 sequence is CASSLRHTGVFTEAFF. The CDR3 bases are TGTGCCAGCAGTTTACGGCATACAGGGGTGTTCACTGAAGCTTTCTTT.

The chain recombines TRBV9 with TRBJ1-1; TRBD1 matches at 7 bases. This CDR3 comprises 14 residues. Losses at the gene ends were 0 bases for V and 4 bases for J; bases not matched to a gene: 3. Germline V gene lookup returns CDR1 SGDLS and CDR2 YYNGEE. CDR3 sequence (DNA): TGTGCCAGCAGCGTAGAGGGGGCTGTCACTGAAGCTTTCTTT. Translated: CASSVEGAVTEAFF. Complete variable domain (other parts from reference TRBV9 and TRBJ1-1): DSGVTQTPKHLITATGQRVTLRCSPRSGDLSVYWYQQSLDQGLQFLIQYYNGEERAKGNILERFSAQQFPDLHSELNLSSLELGDSALYFCASSVEGAVTEAFFGQGTRLTVV.

This chain joins TRBV7-2 and TRBJ2-7; a weak D match, TRBD2 (6 bases). Trimming cost V 0 bases and J 0 bases, with 9 bases left between them. The germline V gene encodes CDR1 SGHTA and CDR2 FQGNSA. The CDR3 totals 15 residues. As DNA, the CDR3 is TGTGCCAGCAGCTTAGCTGCGCGGGACTCCTACGAGCAGTACTTC. It translates to CASSLAARDSYEQYF.

The chain couples TRBV2 to TRBJ1-2, with a possible D match to TRBD1 (6 bases). The germline gives CDR1 SNHLY, CDR2 FYNNEI. The CDR3 spans 10 residues. V was clipped by 6 bases and J by 12 bases, with 11 bases between them. The CDR3 nucleotides are TGTGCCAGCAGCCACAGGGTAAACACCTTC. As protein: CASSHRVNTF.

The chain couples TRBV30 to TRBJ1-1, with D maybe TRBD1 (5 bases). V was trimmed by 2 bases and J by 3 bases, leaving 13 bases between them. CDR1 is GTSNPN and CDR2 is SVGIG in the germline V gene (reference sequence). The CDR3 length is 14 residues. The CDR3 loop is CAWSSDQGYTEAFF. The DNA for the CDR3 is TGTGCCTGGAGTTCCGATCAGGGATACACTGAAGCTTTCTTT. The full variable domain, in which reference TRBV30 and TRBJ1-1 provide the parts outside the CDR3, is SQTIHQWPATLVQPVGSPLSLECTVEGTSNPNLYWYRQAAGRGLQLLFYSVGIGQISSEVPQNLSASRPQDRQFILSSKKLLLSDSGFYLCAWSSDQGYTEAFFGQGTRLTVV.

V gene TRBV5-1 combines with J gene TRBJ1-1; 8 nucleotides line up with TRBD1. V shed 3 bases, J shed 3 bases, and the junction held 4 bases outside the gene matches. The CDR3 is 14 residues long. The germline V gene has CDR1 SGHRS and CDR2 YFSETQ. In DNA, the CDR3 is TGCGCCAGCAGCTCCGGACAGGGACACACTGAAGCTTTCTTT. Protein sequence: CASSSGQGHTEAFF. The whole variable domain, remainder taken from reference TRBV5-1 and TRBJ1-1, is KAGVTQTPRYLIKTRGQQVTLSCSPISGHRSVSWYQQTPGQGLQFLFEYFSETQRNKGNFPGRFSGRQFSNSRSEMNVSTLELGDSALYLCASSSGQGHTEAFFGQGTRLTVV.

CDR3 sequence: CASSLTGAVQPQHF. CDR3 bases: TGTGCCAGCAGTCTAACAGGGGCGGTTCAGCCCCAGCATTTT. This chain joins TRBV27 and TRBJ1-5; 7 nucleotides line up with TRBD1. This CDR3 spans 14 amino acids. Germline CDR1 MNHEY, CDR2 SMNVEV (reference sequence). Germline trimming cut 5 bases from V and 6 bases from J; bases unmatched to any gene: 7.

This sequence joins TRBV9 and TRBJ1-2, with 9 positions matching TRBD1. Unmatched junction bases numbered 20, after V lost 0 bases and J lost 8 bases. From germline, CDR1 is SGDLS and CDR2 YYNGEE. This CDR3 comprises 19 residues. The CDR3, as DNA: TGTGCCAGCAGCGTAGATCCAGGACAGGGGAGGGGGGATCGGCTAGGCTACACCTTC. Residues: CASSVDPGQGRGDRLGYTF.

V usage is TRBV7-2 and J usage is TRBJ2-7; D might be TRBD2 (5 bases). Between the trimmed V and J ends, which lost 3 bases and 2 bases, there was a span of 11 bases. The CDR3 runs 14 residues. The germline gives CDR1 SGHTA, CDR2 FQGNSA. The CDR3 region is CASSFGGSAYEQYF. DNA for the CDR3: TGTGCCAGCAGCTTCGGCGGGTCTGCCTACGAGCAGTACTTC.

This sequence joins TRBV7-9 and TRBJ2-7; TRBD2 agrees at 7 bases. There are 15 residues in the CDR3. V gave up 5 bases and J gave up 2 bases; unmatched junction bases: 9. Per germline, CDR1 SEHNR and CDR2 FQNEAQ (reference sequence). In DNA form, the CDR3 reads TGTGCCAGCAGCCCTGCCGCGGGAGACCCCTACGAGCAGTACTTC. Residues: CASSPAAGDPYEQYF.

The chain links TRBV20-1 to TRBJ1-1, with D tentatively TRBD1 (6 bases). The CDR3 consists of 11 residues. Germline V gene data show CDR1 as DFQATT and CDR2 as SNEGSKA (reference sequence). Trimming stripped 4 bases from V and 11 bases from J, with 14 bases between. The CDR3 DNA sequence: TGCAGTGCTACCAGGGGTCCAGGGGCTTTCTTT. It translates to CSATRGPGAFF.

The gene calls are TRBV5-8 and TRBJ1-2; possible D gene TRBD1, 5 bases. The CDR3 loop spans 13 amino acids. The germline V and J ends were trimmed by 4 bases and 4 bases, with 11 bases remaining between them. The germline V gene has CDR1 SGHTS and CDR2 YDEGEE. CDR3 bases: TGTGCCAGCAGCCAACTGGGGGGCTATGGCTACACCTTC. It encodes CASSQLGGYGYTF.

The chain links TRBV6-5 to TRBJ2-5; TRBD2 aligns across 8 bases. CDR3 length: 14 amino acids. V lost 8 bases to trimming and J lost 5 bases; unmatched junction nucleotides: 10. Germline V gives CDR1 MNHEY, CDR2 SVGAGI. CDR3 in amino acids: CASVAGGAEETQYF. As DNA, the CDR3 is TGTGCCAGCGTGGCCGGGGGGGCCGAGGAGACCCAGTACTTC.

The chain has TRBV2 and TRBJ2-7; possible D gene TRBD2, 6 bases. CDR3 length equals 16 residues. V was shortened by 7 bases and J by 0 bases, with 19 bases between the two germline ends. Germline V lookup: CDR1 SNHLY, CDR2 FYNNEI. This chain's CDR3 is CASTLFSGEYSYEQYF. The CDR3 nucleotides read TGTGCCAGCACCCTATTTAGCGGAGAGTACTCCTACGAGCAGTACTTC.

The J gene is TRBJ2-7, the V gene TRBV6-5; 9 bases are a match to TRBD2. The CDR3 sequence is 14 residues long. Germline V lookup: CDR1 MNHEY, CDR2 SVGAGI. V lost 8 bases, J lost 2 bases, and 7 bases stayed unmatched. DNA of the CDR3: TGTGCCAGCCGAAGCGGGGGGCTCCCCTACGAGCAGTACTTC. Its protein is CASRSGGLPYEQYF.

The CDR3 reads CASSLEEPGEQYF. CDR3 bases: TGTGCCAGCAGCTTGGAAGAACCGGGGGAGCAGTACTTC. The chain couples TRBV5-6 to TRBJ2-7, with D possibly matching TRBD2 (5 bases). The CDR3 totals 13 residues. The germline V gene encodes CDR1 SGHDT and CDR2 YYEEEE. Trimming shortened V by 0 bases and J by 7 bases, and 11 bases separated the two germline ends.

This chain uses TRBV18 with TRBJ1-5, with TRBD1 matching 7 bases. Unmatched junction bases numbered 4, after V lost 3 bases and J lost 5 bases. CDR1 is KGHSH and CDR2 is LQKENI in the germline V gene. The CDR3 has 14 residues. This CDR3 is CASSPGQLYQPQHF. CDR3 DNA sequence: TGTGCCAGCTCACCGGGACAGCTCTATCAGCCCCAGCATTTT.

The chain carries TRBV19 and TRBJ1-1; 7 nucleotides align to TRBD1. The CDR3 contains 14 residues. Per germline, CDR1 LNHDA and CDR2 SQIVND (reference sequence). Trimming took 4 bases from V and 4 from J; bases not matched to a gene: 6. CDR3: CASSKLDRATEAFF. The CDR3 DNA reads as TGTGCCAGTAGTAAACTCGACAGGGCCACTGAAGCTTTCTTT.

DNA for the CDR3: TGTGCCAGCAGCTTAGTGGGACAGGGTCACACTGAAGCTTTCTTT. Its protein product is CASSLVGQGHTEAFF. This chain links TRBV7-2 with TRBJ1-1; 9 bases match TRBD1. The V and J ends lost 1 base and 3 bases, in that order; junction bases with no gene match: 3. In germline, CDR1 is SGHTA, CDR2 FQGNSA. CDR3 length: 15 residues. Looking up the rest from reference TRBV7-2 and TRBJ1-1 gives the full variable domain: GAGVSQSPSNKVTEKGKDVELRCDPISGHTALYWYRQSLGQGLEFLIYFQGNSAPDKSGLPSDRFSAERTGGSVSTLTIQRTQQEDSAVYLCASSLVGQGHTEAFFGQGTRLTVV.

The V call is TRBV6-5, the J call TRBJ2-1, with D maybe TRBD1 (6 bases). This CDR3 contains 16 residues. The germline CDR1 and CDR2 sequences are MNHEY and SVGAGI. V gave up 2 bases and J gave up 9 bases, with 20 bases separating them. In DNA, the CDR3 is TGTGCCAGCAGTTACAGTATATTGGGGACACAAGGTGAGCAGTTCTTC. Translating it yields CASSYSILGTQGEQFF.